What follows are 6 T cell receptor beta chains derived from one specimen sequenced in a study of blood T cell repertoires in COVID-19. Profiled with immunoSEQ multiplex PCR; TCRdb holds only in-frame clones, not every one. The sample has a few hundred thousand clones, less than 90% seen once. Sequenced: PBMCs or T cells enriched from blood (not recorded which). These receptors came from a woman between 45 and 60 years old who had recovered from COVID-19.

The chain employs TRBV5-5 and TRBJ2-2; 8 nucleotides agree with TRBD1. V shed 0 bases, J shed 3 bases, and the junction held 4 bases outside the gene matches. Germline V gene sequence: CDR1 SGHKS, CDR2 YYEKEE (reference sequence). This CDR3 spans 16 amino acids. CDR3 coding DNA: TGTGCCAGCAGCTTGGCTCCGACAGGGGACACCGGGGAGCTGTTTTTT. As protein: CASSLAPTGDTGELFF.

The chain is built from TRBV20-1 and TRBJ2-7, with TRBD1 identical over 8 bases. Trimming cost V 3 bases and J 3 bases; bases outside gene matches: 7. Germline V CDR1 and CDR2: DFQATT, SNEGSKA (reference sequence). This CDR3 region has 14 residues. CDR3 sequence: CSASRQGAGYEQYF. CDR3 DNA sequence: TGCAGTGCTAGTCGGCAGGGGGCGGGCTACGAGCAGTACTTC.

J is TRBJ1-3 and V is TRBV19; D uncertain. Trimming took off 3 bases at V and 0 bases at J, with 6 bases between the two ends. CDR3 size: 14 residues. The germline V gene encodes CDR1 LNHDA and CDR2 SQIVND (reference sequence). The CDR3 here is CASSISNSGNTIYF. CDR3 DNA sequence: TGTGCCAGTAGTATTTCCAACTCTGGAAACACCATATATTTT. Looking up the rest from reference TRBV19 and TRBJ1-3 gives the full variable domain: DGGITQSPKYLFRKEGQNVTLSCEQNLNHDAMYWYRQDPGQGLRLIYYSQIVNDFQKGDIAEGYSVSREKKESFPLTVTSAQKNPTAFYLCASSISNSGNTIYFGEGSWLTVV.

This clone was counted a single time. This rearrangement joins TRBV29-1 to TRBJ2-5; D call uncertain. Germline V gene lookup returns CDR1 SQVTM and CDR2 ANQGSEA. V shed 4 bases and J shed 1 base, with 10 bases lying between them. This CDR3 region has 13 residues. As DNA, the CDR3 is TGCAGCGTTGCCCAGTCCTCCCAAGAGACCCAGTACTTC. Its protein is CSVAQSSQETQYF.

CDR3 region: CASSVGGGGEAFF. The CDR3 nucleotides are TGTGCCAGCAGCGTAGGAGGGGGTGGTGAAGCTTTCTTT. The chain couples TRBV9 to TRBJ1-1; a possible D gene is TRBD1 (6 bases). V was cut by 0 bases and J by 7 bases, with 10 bases left in between. This CDR3 has 13 amino acids. Per the germline V gene, CDR1 is SGDLS and CDR2 is YYNGEE.

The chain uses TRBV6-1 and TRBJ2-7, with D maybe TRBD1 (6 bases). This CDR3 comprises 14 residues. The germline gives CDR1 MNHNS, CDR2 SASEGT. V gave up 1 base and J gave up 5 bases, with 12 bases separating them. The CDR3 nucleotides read TGTGCCAGCAGTGAAGTGGGCAGGGGAAACGAGCAGTACTTC. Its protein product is CASSEVGRGNEQYF.